These T cell receptor beta chains were read from a single sample in a study of cytomegalovirus exposure and HLA in healthy donors. The table came from immunoSEQ multiplex PCR; TCRdb's copy has only in-frame clones and leaves some out. Of around 190,000 clones in the sample, about 89% were seen once. Sequencing was carried out using PBMCs. Receptor source: a man aged 25 to 40 in good health and CMV-seropositive. The CDR3 runs from the conserved cysteine through the conserved F or W. Fields, in order: J gene, D gene, CDR3 length, clone size, V gene, CDR3 protein, CDR3 DNA. A D gene is named only where the DNA matches it firmly. Expanded clones are given a class, and other clones once, few, many or no size at all.

j_gene: TRBJ1-4; d_gene: NA; len: 14; abundance: NA; v_gene: TRBV6-1; CDR3aa: CASSDGGRDEKLFF; CDR3nt: TGTGCCAGCAGTGATGGAGGGCGGGATGAAAAACTGTTTTTT
j_gene: TRBJ1-2; d_gene: TRBD1; len: 16; abundance: NA; v_gene: TRBV6-6; CDR3aa: CASRGNQGGNSYGYTF; CDR3nt: TGTGCCAGCAGGGGAAATCAGGGGGGAAATAGCTATGGCTACACCTTC
j_gene: TRBJ1-1; d_gene: TRBD1; len: 17; abundance: once; v_gene: TRBV5-1; CDR3aa: CASSPTPGQGLGTEAFF; CDR3nt: TGCGCCAGCAGCCCAACGCCGGGACAGGGTCTGGGCACTGAAGCTTTCTTT
j_gene: TRBJ2-7; d_gene: NA; len: 15; abundance: NA; v_gene: TRBV18; CDR3aa: CASSPLVTGSYEQYF; CDR3nt: TGTGCCAGCTCACCACTAGTTACTGGTTCCTACGAGCAGTACTTC
j_gene: TRBJ2-7; d_gene: TRBD1; len: 15; abundance: NA; v_gene: TRBV28; CDR3aa: CASSPSQGASYEQYF; CDR3nt: TGTGCCAGCAGCCCTTCGCAGGGGGCCTCCTACGAGCAGTACTTC
j_gene: TRBJ1-2; d_gene: TRBD1; len: 14; abundance: NA; v_gene: TRBV9; CDR3aa: CASSAPTGELGYTF; CDR3nt: TGTGCCAGCAGCGCCCCTACAGGGGAGCTTGGCTACACCTTC
j_gene: TRBJ2-2; d_gene: TRBD2; len: 14; abundance: NA; v_gene: TRBV11-3; CDR3aa: CASSSGTRGGELFF; CDR3nt: TGTGCCAGCAGCTCCGGGACTAGAGGCGGGGAGCTGTTTTTT
j_gene: TRBJ2-5; d_gene: NA; len: 15; abundance: NA; v_gene: TRBV19; CDR3aa: CASSAPQGYQETQYF; CDR3nt: TGTGCCAGTAGTGCACCACAGGGATATCAAGAGACCCAGTACTTC
j_gene: TRBJ1-5; d_gene: TRBD1; len: 15; abundance: NA; v_gene: TRBV2; CDR3aa: CASSEGDRGYGPQHF; CDR3nt: TGTGCCAGCAGCGAGGGGGACAGGGGCTATGGGCCCCAGCATTTT
j_gene: TRBJ2-2; d_gene: NA; len: 15; abundance: NA; v_gene: TRBV6-6; CDR3aa: CASSYGREDTGELFF; CDR3nt: TGTGCCAGCAGTTATGGCAGGGAGGACACCGGGGAGCTGTTTTTT
j_gene: TRBJ2-1; d_gene: NA; len: 15; abundance: NA; v_gene: TRBV27; CDR3aa: CASSYGRTSYNEQFF; CDR3nt: TGTGCCAGCAGCTACGGACGGACCTCCTACAATGAGCAGTTCTTC
j_gene: TRBJ1-1; d_gene: NA; len: 14; abundance: NA; v_gene: TRBV18; CDR3aa: CASSPGLMNTEAFF; CDR3nt: TGTGCCAGCTCACCGGGTCTAATGAACACTGAAGCTTTCTTT
j_gene: TRBJ1-2; d_gene: NA; len: 13; abundance: NA; v_gene: TRBV4-2; CDR3aa: CASTQVVHYGYTF; CDR3nt: TGTGCCAGCACCCAGGTTGTTCACTATGGCTACACCTTC
j_gene: TRBJ2-2; d_gene: NA; len: 14; abundance: NA; v_gene: TRBV2; CDR3aa: CASSVNGNTGELFF; CDR3nt: TGTGCCAGCAGTGTGAACGGAAACACCGGGGAGCTGTTTTTT
j_gene: TRBJ2-6; d_gene: NA; len: 14; abundance: once; v_gene: TRBV7-7; CDR3aa: CAASASPGANVLTF; CDR3nt: TGTGCGGCTAGCGCCAGTCCTGGGGCCAACGTCCTGACTTTC
j_gene: TRBJ2-5; d_gene: NA; len: 14; abundance: NA; v_gene: TRBV25-1; CDR3aa: CASSEFGGEETQYF; CDR3nt: TGTGCCAGCAGTGAGTTCGGAGGGGAAGAGACCCAGTACTTC
j_gene: TRBJ1-1; d_gene: NA; len: 13; abundance: NA; v_gene: TRBV7-2; CDR3aa: CASSLLLGTEAFF; CDR3nt: TGTGCCAGCAGCTTACTCCTCGGCACTGAAGCTTTCTTT
j_gene: TRBJ1-2; d_gene: TRBD1; len: 16; abundance: once; v_gene: TRBV14; CDR3aa: CASSPLFGQGDYGYTF; CDR3nt: TGTGCCAGCAGCCCCCTCTTCGGACAGGGAGACTATGGCTACACCTTC
j_gene: TRBJ2-7; d_gene: NA; len: 14; abundance: NA; v_gene: TRBV13; CDR3aa: CASSSALQGYEQYF; CDR3nt: TGTGCCAGCAGCTCGGCTCTCCAGGGTTACGAGCAGTACTTC
j_gene: TRBJ2-7; d_gene: NA; len: 15; abundance: once; v_gene: TRBV4-2; CDR3aa: CASSPTPDGTYEQYF; CDR3nt: TGTGCCAGCAGCCCGACTCCGGACGGAACCTACGAGCAGTACTTC
j_gene: TRBJ2-2; d_gene: TRBD2; len: 15; abundance: NA; v_gene: TRBV7-9; CDR3aa: CASRPVAGSTGELFF; CDR3nt: TGTGCCAGCAGACCCGTAGCGGGGAGCACCGGGGAGCTGTTTTTT
j_gene: TRBJ1-1; d_gene: NA; len: 13; abundance: NA; v_gene: TRBV6-6; CDR3aa: CASSFDPGDEAFF; CDR3nt: TGTGCCAGCAGTTTCGATCCTGGGGATGAAGCTTTCTTT
j_gene: TRBJ2-4; d_gene: TRBD1; len: 18; abundance: once; v_gene: TRBV15; CDR3aa: CATSRDLPSGQGRNIQYF; CDR3nt: TGTGCCACCAGCAGAGATCTCCCTTCCGGACAGGGGAGAAACATTCAGTACTTC
j_gene: TRBJ2-3; d_gene: NA; len: 11; abundance: NA; v_gene: TRBV7-9; CDR3aa: CAGEGLDTQYF; CDR3nt: TGTGCGGGAGAGGGTTTGGATACGCAGTATTTT
j_gene: TRBJ1-1; d_gene: TRBD1; len: 13; abundance: NA; v_gene: TRBV19; CDR3aa: CASSIGTGGEAFF; CDR3nt: TGTGCCAGTAGTATCGGAACAGGGGGTGAAGCTTTCTTT
j_gene: TRBJ1-6; d_gene: NA; len: 15; abundance: NA; v_gene: TRBV30; CDR3aa: CAWTIGFSYNSPLHF; CDR3nt: TGTGCCTGGACAATAGGGTTCTCCTATAATTCACCCCTCCACTTT
j_gene: TRBJ2-7; d_gene: TRBD1; len: 14; abundance: NA; v_gene: TRBV6-6; CDR3aa: CASTNRDSLYEQYF; CDR3nt: TGTGCCAGCACCAACCGGGACAGCCTATACGAGCAGTACTTC
j_gene: TRBJ2-5; d_gene: TRBD2; len: 18; abundance: NA; v_gene: TRBV5-1; CDR3aa: CASSLGGAGLAGVETQYF; CDR3nt: TGCGCCAGCAGCTTGGGGGGCGCGGGCCTAGCGGGAGTAGAGACCCAGTACTTC
j_gene: TRBJ2-3; d_gene: TRBD2; len: 12; abundance: NA; v_gene: TRBV5-6; CDR3aa: CASRGRVTTQYF; CDR3nt: TGTGCCAGCAGGGGGAGGGTTACTACGCAGTATTTT
j_gene: TRBJ2-1; d_gene: TRBD1; len: 15; abundance: NA; v_gene: TRBV11-3; CDR3aa: CASSLMDRALNEQFF; CDR3nt: TGTGCCAGCAGCTTAATGGACAGGGCCCTCAATGAGCAGTTCTTC
j_gene: TRBJ2-3; d_gene: NA; len: 14; abundance: NA; v_gene: TRBV4-3; CDR3aa: CASSQGQGRDTQYF; CDR3nt: TGCGCCAGCAGCCAAGGTCAGGGACGGGATACGCAGTATTTT
j_gene: TRBJ2-1; d_gene: NA; len: 14; abundance: NA; v_gene: TRBV7-3; CDR3aa: CASSLQGRYNEQFF; CDR3nt: TGTGCCAGCAGTCTCCAGGGCCGGTACAATGAGCAGTTCTTC
j_gene: TRBJ1-5; d_gene: TRBD1; len: 13; abundance: NA; v_gene: TRBV6-6; CDR3aa: CASSGTGVQPQHF; CDR3nt: TGTGCCAGCAGTGGGACAGGGGTGCAGCCCCAGCATTTT
j_gene: TRBJ2-1; d_gene: NA; len: 14; abundance: NA; v_gene: TRBV6-1; CDR3aa: CATLVDQVYNEQFF; CDR3nt: TGTGCCACCCTTGTCGACCAGGTCTACAATGAGCAGTTCTTC
j_gene: TRBJ2-1; d_gene: TRBD2; len: 16; abundance: once; v_gene: TRBV15; CDR3aa: CATSRPGLAVNNEQFF; CDR3nt: TGTGCCACCAGCAGACCGGGACTAGCGGTAAACAATGAGCAGTTCTTC
j_gene: TRBJ2-1; d_gene: TRBD1; len: 14; abundance: NA; v_gene: TRBV6-5; CDR3aa: CATKQGSSYNEQFF; CDR3nt: TGTGCCACCAAACAGGGGAGCTCCTACAATGAGCAGTTCTTC
j_gene: TRBJ2-2; d_gene: TRBD2; len: 15; abundance: NA; v_gene: TRBV11-3; CDR3aa: CASSLGGGMSGELFF; CDR3nt: TGTGCCAGCAGCTTGGGCGGGGGGATGTCCGGGGAGCTGTTTTTT
j_gene: TRBJ2-3; d_gene: TRBD1; len: 16; abundance: NA; v_gene: TRBV28; CDR3aa: CASSTRQGLRTDTQYF; CDR3nt: TGTGCCAGCAGTACCCGACAGGGCCTACGGACAGATACGCAGTATTTT
j_gene: TRBJ2-1; d_gene: NA; len: 13; abundance: NA; v_gene: TRBV7-9; CDR3aa: CASTYVSYNEQFF; CDR3nt: TGTGCCAGCACCTACGTCTCCTACAATGAGCAGTTCTTC
j_gene: TRBJ1-5; d_gene: TRBD1; len: 13; abundance: NA; v_gene: TRBV14; CDR3aa: CASSQTQGQPQHF; CDR3nt: TGTGCCAGCAGCCAAACACAGGGGCAGCCCCAGCATTTT
j_gene: TRBJ2-5; d_gene: NA; len: 14; abundance: NA; v_gene: TRBV6-5; CDR3aa: CASRRDTGVQTQYF; CDR3nt: TGTGCCAGCAGACGGGACACGGGGGTGCAGACCCAGTACTTC
j_gene: TRBJ2-7; d_gene: NA; len: 12; abundance: NA; v_gene: TRBV29-1; CDR3aa: CSVESRAYEQYF; CDR3nt: TGCAGCGTTGAGAGCAGGGCCTACGAGCAGTACTTC
j_gene: TRBJ1-1; d_gene: NA; len: 16; abundance: NA; v_gene: TRBV6-5; CDR3aa: CASSYNRQFTNTEAFF; CDR3nt: TGTGCCAGCAGCTACAACCGACAGTTTACGAACACTGAAGCTTTCTTT
j_gene: TRBJ1-5; d_gene: NA; len: 12; abundance: few; v_gene: TRBV7-2; CDR3aa: CATTRGLQPQHF; CDR3nt: TGTGCCACAACCCGCGGGCTTCAGCCCCAGCATTTT
j_gene: TRBJ2-1; d_gene: TRBD2; len: 15; abundance: NA; v_gene: TRBV9; CDR3aa: CASRASGSSYNEQFF; CDR3nt: TGTGCCAGCAGAGCTAGCGGTAGCTCCTACAATGAGCAGTTCTTC
j_gene: TRBJ1-1; d_gene: NA; len: 15; abundance: NA; v_gene: TRBV6-5; CDR3aa: CASSYSRQSNTEAFF; CDR3nt: TGTGCCAGCAGTTACTCGCGACAGTCGAACACTGAAGCTTTCTTT
j_gene: TRBJ2-7; d_gene: TRBD2; len: 15; abundance: NA; v_gene: TRBV11-2; CDR3aa: CASSLVAGGRYEQYF; CDR3nt: TGTGCCAGCAGCTTAGTTGCGGGAGGTCGCTACGAGCAGTACTTC